These 25 T cell receptor beta chains came from one sample sequenced in a study of CD4+ T cells in melanoma. Clones were sequenced by immunoSEQ multiplex PCR, and TCRdb holds only the in-frame ones, with some missing. The repertoire includes about 140,000 clones, around nine tenths of them detected once, and less than 2% sits in the top ten. These receptors all stem from a human donor with melanoma.

The V and J genes are TRBV19 and TRBJ1-2; no clear D. Germline V gives CDR1 LNHDA, CDR2 SQIVND (reference sequence). The CDR3 runs to 11 residues. V lost 6 bases, J lost 0 bases, and 2 bases lay in between. In DNA form, the CDR3 reads TGTGCCAGTAGCTCTAACTATGGCTACACCTTC. Its protein is CASSSNYGYTF.

The chain carries TRBV5-1 and TRBJ2-2; D not certain. Looked up from germline, CDR1 is SGHRS and CDR2 is YFSETQ. This CDR3 region has 14 residues. Trimming cost V 2 bases and J 13 bases, with 18 bases left between them. The CDR3 coding sequence is TGCGCCAGCAGCTTAGGAGACTCCCCGTTCGGGCTGTTTTTT. Amino acids: CASSLGDSPFGLFF. Full variable domain (remainder filled in from reference TRBV5-1 and TRBJ2-2): KAGVTQTPRYLIKTRGQQVTLSCSPISGHRSVSWYQQTPGQGLQFLFEYFSETQRNKGNFPGRFSGRQFSNSRSEMNVSTLELGDSALYLCASSLGDSPFGLFFGEGSRLTVL.

V gene TRBV14 combines with J gene TRBJ2-7; no clear D. This CDR3 is built from 13 residues. The V end was cut by 6 bases, the J end by 0 bases, with 9 bases between. Germline V gene data show CDR1 as SGHDN and CDR2 as FVKESK. The CDR3 region has the DNA TGTGCCAGCAGGCCGACTGGCTCCTACGAGCAGTACTTC. This codes for CASRPTGSYEQYF. Using reference TRBV14 and TRBJ2-7 for the parts outside the CDR3, the full variable domain is EAGVTQFPSHSVIEKGQTVTLRCDPISGHDNLYWYRRVMGKEIKFLLHFVKESKQDESGMPNNRFLAERTGGTYSTLKVQPAELEDSGVYFCASRPTGSYEQYFGPGTRLTVT.

The table lists this clone with a few counts. The chain has TRBV2 and TRBJ2-7, with D unclear. Trimming removed 2 bases from V and 3 bases from J, with 2 bases in between. CDR3 length: 11 amino acids. Germline V gene sequence: CDR1 SNHLY, CDR2 FYNNEI. As DNA, the CDR3 is TGTGCCAGCAGTGAATACTACGAGCAGTACTTC. Translation gives CASSEYYEQYF.

The V gene is TRBV7-6, the J gene TRBJ2-7, with 7 bases matching TRBD1. Germline trimming cut 6 bases from V and 3 bases from J; bases unmatched to any gene: 5. The CDR3 spans 13 residues. Germline V gene sequence: CDR1 SGHVS, CDR2 FNYEAQ. CDR3 loop: CASSRQGYYEQYF. In nucleotides, the CDR3 is TGTGCCAGCAGTAGACAGGGTTACTACGAGCAGTACTTC.

In nucleotides, the CDR3 is TGTGCCAGCAGCACAGGACAGGGCGGGAGAACCTATGGCTACACCTTC. Its protein is CASSTGQGGRTYGYTF. The chain is built from TRBV5-5 and TRBJ1-2, with 8 bases that match TRBD1. The V segment lost 4 bases and the J segment 4 bases; nucleotides outside the gene matches: 12. CDR1 is SGHKS and CDR2 is YYEKEE in the germline V gene (reference sequence). CDR3 length: 16 amino acids.

The chain employs TRBV2 and TRBJ2-5; no reliable D call. The V end was cut by 5 bases, the J end by 7 bases, with 14 bases between. CDR3 length: 13 amino acids. Per the germline V gene, CDR1 is SNHLY and CDR2 is FYNNEI. The CDR3 reads CASSSGPTGTQYF. CDR3 nucleotide sequence: TGTGCCAGCAGTTCCGGGCCTACGGGGACCCAGTACTTC.

This clone has only a few counts. The rearrangement joins TRBV5-1 to TRBJ1-2, with TRBD1 identical over 10 bases. Germline CDR1 is SGHRS and CDR2 is YFSETQ. V shed 4 bases and J 8 bases; nucleotides not matched to a gene: 11. CDR3 length equals 15 residues. CDR3 bases: TGCGCCAGCAGCGTCGACAGGGGGCGCTCACCGGGCTACACCTTC. It is translated as CASSVDRGRSPGYTF.

The J gene is TRBJ1-2, the V gene TRBV5-1; 7 bases are a match to TRBD1. Germline lookup yields CDR1 SGHRS and CDR2 YFSETQ. With V trimmed by 4 bases and J by 0 bases, 3 bases remained unmatched. The CDR3 totals 14 residues. For the CDR3, the DNA is TGCGCCAGCAGCGTAGGACAGGCTAACTATGGCTACACCTTC. Residues: CASSVGQANYGYTF.

The chain joins TRBV13 to TRBJ2-4; the D is unclear. From germline, CDR1 is PRHDT and CDR2 FYEKMQ (reference sequence). The CDR3 contains 13 residues. V was shortened by 8 bases and J by 5 bases, with 13 bases between the two germline ends. CDR3 amino acids: CASSLVGQNIQYF. In DNA, the CDR3 is TGTGCCAGCTCCTTGGTGGGCCAAAACATTCAGTACTTC. The full variable domain, completed using reference TRBV13 and TRBJ2-4, is AAGVIQSPRHLIKEKRETATLKCYPIPRHDTVYWYQQGPGQDPQFLISFYEKMQSDKGSIPDRFSAQQFSDYHSELNMSSLELGDSALYFCASSLVGQNIQYFGAGTRLSVL.

This sequence joins TRBV2 and TRBJ1-3, with 11 bases fitting TRBD1. The CDR3 contains 18 residues. CDR1 is SNHLY, CDR2 FYNNEI, per germline. Trimming removed 7 bases from V and 0 bases from J; junction bases left unmatched: 11. This CDR3 is CASTRTGGGLFSGNTIYF. CDR3 sequence (DNA): TGTGCCAGCACCCGGACAGGGGGCGGGTTATTCTCTGGAAACACCATATATTTT.

The chain couples TRBV7-6 to TRBJ2-7; 7 bases match TRBD2. CDR1 is SGHVS and CDR2 is FNYEAQ in the germline V gene. Losses at the gene ends were 2 bases for V and 5 bases for J; bases not matched to a gene: 0. The CDR3 is 12 amino acids. This CDR3 reads CASSLSGNEQYF. The CDR3 region has the DNA TGTGCCAGCAGCTTAAGCGGGAACGAGCAGTACTTC.

This chain uses TRBV7-9 with TRBJ1-5; D is undetermined. Germline CDR1 is SEHNR and CDR2 is FQNEAQ (reference sequence). V lost 4 bases and J 6 bases, leaving 7 bases between the germline ends. This CDR3 is built from 12 residues. CDR3 amino acids: CASSSGIQPQHF. Written as DNA, the CDR3 is TGTGCCAGCAGCTCGGGCATTCAGCCCCAGCATTTT. Variable domain in full (rest from reference TRBV7-9 and TRBJ1-5): DTGVSQNPRHKITKRGQNVTFRCDPISEHNRLYWYRQTLGQGPEFLTYFQNEAQLEKSRLLSDRFSAERPKGSFSTLEIQRTEQGDSAMYLCASSSGIQPQHFGDGTRLSIL.

This chain uses TRBV13 with TRBJ1-2, with 7 bases aligning to TRBD1. J lost 5 bases, V lost 5 bases, and 8 bases had no gene match. CDR3 length equals 14 residues. Germline V CDR1 and CDR2: PRHDT, FYEKMQ (reference sequence). The CDR3 nucleotides read TGTGCCAGCAGCGTAGCGACAGGGAAATATGGCTACACCTTC. Residues: CASSVATGKYGYTF.

The V call is TRBV7-6, the J call TRBJ2-5, with 12 positions matching TRBD2. Looked up from germline, CDR1 is SGHVS and CDR2 is FNYEAQ. The CDR3 totals 18 residues. V lost 3 bases to trimming and J lost 2 bases; unmatched junction nucleotides: 10. CDR3 amino acids: CASSFLIRLAGEQETQYF. The CDR3 coding sequence is TGTGCCAGCAGCTTTCTTATTAGACTAGCGGGGGAACAAGAGACCCAGTACTTC.

The chain has TRBV9 and TRBJ2-1, with TRBD2 matching 9 bases. The J segment lost 4 bases and the V segment lost 4 bases, leaving 9 bases of the junction unmatched. The germline V gene encodes CDR1 SGDLS and CDR2 YYNGEE. The CDR3 spans 16 residues. The CDR3 here is CASSMMGLASYNEQFF. CDR3 nucleotides: TGTGCCAGCAGCATGATGGGACTAGCTTCGTACAATGAGCAGTTCTTC. Looking up the rest from reference TRBV9 and TRBJ2-1 gives the full variable domain: DSGVTQTPKHLITATGQRVTLRCSPRSGDLSVYWYQQSLDQGLQFLIQYYNGEERAKGNILERFSAQQFPDLHSELNLSSLELGDSALYFCASSMMGLASYNEQFFGPGTRLTVL.

Only one count was recorded for this clone. V and J are TRBV2 and TRBJ1-4; maybe TRBD1 (6 bases). CDR1 SNHLY and CDR2 FYNNEI come from the germline V gene. Trimming shortened V by 10 bases and J by 8 bases, and 17 bases separated the two germline ends. There are 13 residues in the CDR3. The CDR3 nucleotides are TGTGCCATGAAGAGGGGGAATGGCGAAAAACTGTTTTTT. This sequence encodes CAMKRGNGEKLFF. Full variable domain (missing parts from reference TRBV2 and TRBJ1-4): EPEVTQTPSHQVTQMGQEVILRCVPISNHLYFYWYRQILGQKVEFLVSFYNNEISEKSEIFDDQFSVERPDGSNFTLKIRSTKLEDSAMYFCAMKRGNGEKLFFGSGTQLSVL.

V gene TRBV6-1 combines with J gene TRBJ1-2; maybe TRBD1 (6 bases). Trimming took off 2 bases at V and 3 bases at J, with 7 bases between the two ends. The CDR3 is 13 residues long. Per germline, CDR1 MNHNS and CDR2 SASEGT. Written as DNA, the CDR3 is TGTGCCAGCAGTGAAACAGGGTACTATGGCTACACCTTC. Amino acid sequence: CASSETGYYGYTF.

V gene TRBV11-2 combines with J gene TRBJ1-2, with a weak D call TRBD1 (5 bases). The CDR3 has 12 residues. Germline loops: CDR1 SGHAT, CDR2 FQNNGV. V lost 3 bases to trimming and J lost 8 bases, with 10 bases between them. The DNA for the CDR3 is TGTGCCAGCAGCTTTATGGGGGACGGCTACACCTTC. This encodes CASSFMGDGYTF.

The rearrangement uses TRBV7-2 and TRBJ2-7; 9 nucleotides match TRBD2. CDR1 SGHTA and CDR2 FQGNSA come from the germline V gene. The CDR3 contains 15 residues. With V trimmed by 2 bases and J by 2 bases, 4 bases remained unmatched. The CDR3 here is CASSLRAGGTYEQYF. The CDR3, as DNA: TGTGCCAGCAGCTTACGAGCGGGGGGTACCTACGAGCAGTACTTC.

The chain uses TRBV30 and TRBJ2-1; TRBD2 matches at 9 bases. Trimming took 2 bases from V and 12 from J; bases not matched to a gene: 11. The CDR3 has 14 amino acids. Germline loops: CDR1 GTSNPN, CDR2 SVGIG (reference sequence). CDR3: CAWSLPSGAYGQFF. The CDR3 nucleotides are TGTGCCTGGAGTCTCCCTAGCGGGGCGTACGGGCAGTTCTTC.

The V gene is TRBV2, the J gene TRBJ1-1, with D maybe TRBD1 (5 bases). Germline V gives CDR1 SNHLY, CDR2 FYNNEI. The V and J ends lost 9 bases and 5 bases respectively, with 13 bases between them. CDR3 size: 12 residues. CDR3 sequence (DNA): TGTGCCAGTCTCAGGGTGTCGACTGAAGCTTTCTTT. It yields the protein CASLRVSTEAFF.

The chain recombines TRBV6-6 with TRBJ1-2; unclear D gene. The germline V gene has CDR1 MNHNY and CDR2 SVGAGI (reference sequence). Trimming took off 6 bases at V and 2 bases at J, with 10 bases between the two ends. The CDR3 covers 13 residues. The CDR3 here is CASSPAGNYGYTF. Written as DNA, the CDR3 is TGTGCCAGCAGCCCGGCCGGAAACTATGGCTACACCTTC.

The chain recombines TRBV5-8 with TRBJ1-1; D gene ambiguous. Trimming took off 3 bases at V and 3 bases at J, with 9 bases between the two ends. From germline, CDR1 is SGHTS and CDR2 YDEGEE. This CDR3 is 13 amino acids long. CDR3 loop: CASSSRADTEAFF. The CDR3 DNA follows: TGTGCCAGCAGCTCTCGGGCGGACACTGAAGCTTTCTTT.

This chain connects TRBV7-6 to TRBJ1-4; a possible D gene is TRBD1 (5 bases). Germline V gene lookup returns CDR1 SGHVS and CDR2 FNYEAQ. The ends were cut back, 4 bases at V and 7 bases at J, with 13 bases in the middle. The CDR3 has 14 residues. CDR3 loop: CASSSGTGGEKLFF. The DNA for the CDR3 is TGTGCCAGCAGCTCAGGGACTGGCGGTGAAAAACTGTTTTTT.